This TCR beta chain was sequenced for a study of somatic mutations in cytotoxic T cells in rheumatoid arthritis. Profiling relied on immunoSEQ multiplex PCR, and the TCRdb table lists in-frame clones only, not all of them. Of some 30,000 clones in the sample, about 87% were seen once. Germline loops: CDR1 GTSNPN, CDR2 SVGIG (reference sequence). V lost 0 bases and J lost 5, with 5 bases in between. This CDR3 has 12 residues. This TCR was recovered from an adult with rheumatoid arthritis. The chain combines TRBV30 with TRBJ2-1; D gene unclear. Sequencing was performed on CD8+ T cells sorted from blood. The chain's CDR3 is CAWSVGHNEQFF. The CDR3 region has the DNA TGTGCCTGGAGTGTTGGGCACAATGAGCAGTTCTTC.